This TCR beta chain was sequenced in a study of OX40 agonist ivuxolimab in advanced cancers. In the study overall: Ivuxolimab was an agonistic, fully human IgG2 monoclonal antibody directed against OX40 (CD134), a costimulatory receptor. Partial responses occurred in three dose-escalation patients: two with cutaneous melanoma and one with hepatocellular carcinoma. Among the roughly 52 dose-escalation patients, around 19 had hepatocellular carcinoma, roughly 15 melanoma, 9 renal cell carcinoma and 9 head and neck cancer. Patients were allowed to have had prior anti-PD-1, anti-PD-L1 or anti-CTLA-4 therapy, and approximately 40% of the dose-escalation patients had been treated with checkpoint inhibitors. Intravenous ivuxolimab was administered to patients every 2 weeks at six dose levels: 0.01, 0.1, 0.3, 1.5, 3 and 10 mg/kg. The paper reports the monotherapy dose-escalation portion (N of about 54 patients) of the phase I ivuxolimab trial. In the dose-escalation cohort, 75% to 85% of patients were male, and the mean age was around 60 years with a range of roughly 23 to 79. Peripheral TCRbeta sequencing aimed to test whether ivuxolimab altered TCR sequence diversity and caused clonal T-cell expansion.

The trial excluded patients who had a history of autoimmune disease or were on systemic immunosuppression. Peripheral blood for TCR sequencing was collected from all dose cohorts at baseline, on cycle 4 day 1, and on cycle 7 day 1. The samples were taken from a phase I, first-in-human, multicenter, open-label dose-escalation trial of ivuxolimab. Adults with locally advanced or metastatic melanoma, renal cell, hepatocellular, or head and neck squamous cell carcinoma were enrolled in the trial. CD4+ and CD8+ T cells were sorted separately from peripheral blood before TCR sequencing. The CDR3 runs 12 residues from the cysteine to the phenylalanine. Only the CDR3 part of the read is kept: 36 bases, read in frame from the first base. CDR1 and CDR2 are drawn from the germline V gene: MDHEN, SYDVKM. To sequence the TCRbeta CDR3 region, genomic DNA was isolated from the sorted cells. The immunoSEQ Assay was used to sequence the TCRbeta CDR3 regions. As stored in TCRdb, this immuneACCESS dataset retains in-frame rearrangements with V and J assigned. A fraction of the clones does not appear; measured against another copy, unresolved V genes explain less than half of the discrepancy, and the remainder lacks a known reason. Across this sample there are fewer than 50,000 clones, with roughly 90% seen only once. The ten largest clones capture 18% of the sample.

A word on this clone: What this receptor recognizes is not known. The germline gene is not matched at one end of the junction; a read error may be the cause.

What the study reported, not specific to this receptor: The antigen specificity of the clonally expanded peripheral T cells was not determined. After ivuxolimab, expanded clones were on average more numerous among CD8+ T cells than among CD4+ T cells. In the 0.1-3.0 mg/kg groups, partial responders had among the lowest normalized peripheral clonal expansion, particularly in CD8+ T cells. At doses from 0.1 to 3.0 mg/kg, clonal expansion was seen in both CD4+ and CD8+ blood T cells between baseline and week 6. Low levels of normalized T-cell clonal expansion were also shown by some nonresponding patients.

The chain is made from TRBV28 and TRBJ2-5; the D segment cannot be called with confidence. This TCR was sampled from an adult with an advanced solid tumor such as melanoma, head and neck, liver or kidney cancer. Sequences were derived from CD4+ or CD8+ T cells sorted from blood, sampled in a trial of the OX40 agonist ivuxolimab. The DNA sequence is TGTGCCAGCAGTTTGGGCCAAGGGACCCAGTACTTC. It translates as CASSLGQGTQYF.